Following are 15 T cell receptor beta chains from one sample sequenced in a study of cytomegalovirus exposure and HLA in healthy donors. PCR amplification relied on 60 Vbeta primers (plus 13 Jbeta primers). Produced via immunoSEQ multiplex PCR; TCRdb's table is partial and in-frame only. The repertoire holds under 150,000 clones, 9.4% seen once, with approximately 1.8% in the top ten. Sequencing input: PBMCs. The receptors were gathered from a male donor in good health and CMV-seronegative.

This clone was counted a few times. The chain joins TRBV5-4 to TRBJ2-2; D call uncertain. Germline-derived CDR1 and CDR2 are SGHNT and YYREEE (reference sequence). V was cut by 2 bases and J by 4 bases, with 6 bases left in between. This CDR3 comprises 13 residues. The CDR3 sequence: CASSFSSTGELFF. The CDR3 DNA follows: TGTGCCAGCAGCTTTAGCAGCACCGGGGAGCTGTTTTTT. The whole variable domain, filled in from reference TRBV5-4 and TRBJ2-2, reads ETGVTQSPTHLIKTRGQQVTLRCSSQSGHNTVSWYQQALGQGPQFIFQYYREEENGRGNFPPRFSGLQFPNYSSELNVNALELDDSALYLCASSFSSTGELFFGEGSRLTVL.

This clone was seen a handful of times. The chain employs TRBV6-6 and TRBJ2-1; 8 bases are shared with TRBD2. The CDR3 runs 16 residues. CDR1 and CDR2 (germline): MNHNY, SVGAGI (reference sequence). V was pared by 4 bases and J by 7 bases, with 12 bases of the junction left unmatched. The CDR3 protein is CASSSPTSESRNEQFF. The CDR3, as DNA: TGTGCCAGCAGTTCCCCGACTAGCGAAAGTAGGAATGAGCAGTTCTTC.

CDR3 protein: CASSLQENEQFF. CDR3 coding DNA: TGTGCCAGCAGCTTACAAGAGAATGAGCAGTTCTTC. The rearrangement joins TRBV7-2 to TRBJ2-1; the D is unclear. V lost 2 bases, J lost 7 bases, and 6 bases lay in between. The germline V gene encodes CDR1 SGHTA and CDR2 FQGNSA. The CDR3 length is 12 residues.

This clone was found a few times. V usage is TRBV5-1 and J usage is TRBJ1-4; maybe TRBD1 (6 bases). Germline CDR1 reads SGHRS; CDR2 reads YFSETQ. The V end was cut by 0 bases, the J end by 7 bases, with 10 bases between. CDR3 length equals 14 residues. CDR3 DNA: TGCGCCAGCAGCTTGGTCGGGGGGGCTGAAAAACTGTTTTTT. This codes for CASSLVGGAEKLFF.

This clone was detected only a few times. The CDR3 region has the DNA TGTGCCAGCAGCTTCGGGACTAGCGGGGGCACAGATACGCAGTATTTT. Amino acid sequence: CASSFGTSGGTDTQYF. The chain is built from TRBV7-3 and TRBJ2-3, with 13 bases lining up with TRBD2. From germline, CDR1 is SGHTA and CDR2 FQGTGA. V shed 3 bases and J 1 base; nucleotides not matched to a gene: 1. The CDR3 is 16 residues long.

The chain couples TRBV7-2 to TRBJ1-1; weak D call: TRBD1 (6 bases). Germline V CDR1 and CDR2: SGHTA, FQGNSA. Trimming left V 5 bases short and J 4 bases short, with 17 bases between. The CDR3 is 15 amino acids. CDR3 nucleotide sequence: TGTGCCAGCAGCCTTGTTACAGGGTTGGTCACTGAAGCTTTCTTT. This encodes CASSLVTGLVTEAFF.

The rearrangement links TRBV7-2 to TRBJ2-5, with 15 bases fitting TRBD2. CDR1 is SGHTA and CDR2 is FQGNSA in the germline V gene. The CDR3 loop spans 17 amino acids. The V gene end was trimmed by 0 bases and the J gene end by 6 bases; junction bases not matched to a gene: 5. The CDR3 protein is CASSLARTSGGAKTQYF. As DNA, the CDR3 is TGTGCCAGCAGCTTAGCCCGGACTAGCGGGGGGGCCAAGACCCAGTACTTC.

This clone was seen a handful of times. The gene calls are TRBV29-1 and TRBJ1-1; TRBD1 might be the D (6 bases). V dropped 7 bases and J dropped 0 bases, with 9 bases sitting between them. CDR3 length equals 12 residues. Germline-derived CDR1 and CDR2 are SQVTM and ANQGSEA. The CDR3: CSGGGLNTEAFF. The CDR3 nucleotides are TGCAGCGGGGGGGGCCTGAACACTGAAGCTTTCTTT. Complete variable domain (other parts from reference TRBV29-1 and TRBJ1-1): SAVISQKPSRDICQRGTSLTIQCQVDSQVTMMFWYRQQPGQSLTLIATANQGSEATYESGFVIDKFPISRPNLTFSTLTVSNMSPEDSSIYLCSGGGLNTEAFFGQGTRLTVV.

This clone was counted between two and nine times. This rearrangement joins TRBV10-3 to TRBJ1-5; TRBD1 matches 9 bases. Germline V CDR1 and CDR2: ENHRY, SYGVKD. The CDR3 spans 13 residues. V dropped 10 bases and J dropped 7; count of bases not matched to a gene: 8. CDR3 sequence: CATSRDRDQPQHF. CDR3 nucleotides: TGTGCCACGAGCCGGGACAGGGACCAGCCCCAGCATTTT.

This clone was seen more than once but under ten times. V usage is TRBV25-1 and J usage is TRBJ1-1; a possible D gene is TRBD1 (6 bases). V lost 2 bases, J lost 4 bases, and 14 bases lay in between. The CDR3 extends over 15 amino acids. Per germline, CDR1 MGHDK and CDR2 SYGVNS. CDR3 residues: CASSERDRFGTEAFF. The CDR3 DNA is TGTGCCAGCAGTGAACGCGACAGGTTCGGCACTGAAGCTTTCTTT.

V and J are TRBV5-1 and TRBJ2-2; unclear D gene. The CDR3 consists of 12 residues. V lost 6 bases to trimming and J lost 4 bases, with 7 bases between them. Germline V lookup: CDR1 SGHRS, CDR2 YFSETQ. CDR3 nucleotide sequence: TGCGCCAGCACAACGGTCACCGGGGAGCTGTTTTTT. As protein: CASTTVTGELFF.

The chain carries TRBV7-2 and TRBJ2-5, with 10 positions matching TRBD1. The CDR3 totals 15 residues. Germline values: CDR1 SGHTA, CDR2 FQGNSA. The trim removed 2 bases at V and 12 bases at J, leaving 12 bases unmatched. The CDR3 region is CASSLIIRQGAREYF. In DNA, the CDR3 is TGTGCCAGCAGCTTAATTATTCGACAGGGGGCTCGTGAGTACTTC. Filled out from reference TRBV7-2 and TRBJ2-5, the complete variable domain reads GAGVSQSPSNKVTEKGKDVELRCDPISGHTALYWYRQSLGQGLEFLIYFQGNSAPDKSGLPSDRFSAERTGGSVSTLTIQRTQQEDSAVYLCASSLIIRQGAREYFGPGTRLLVL.

The chain links TRBV28 to TRBJ2-2; TRBD1 is a possible D gene (6 bases). The germline V gene has CDR1 MDHEN and CDR2 SYDVKM. Trimming removed 5 bases from V and 5 bases from J, with 15 bases in between. CDR3 length: 15 residues. The CDR3 DNA reads as TGTGCCAGCAGTCCACAGGGTTTGGGGACCGGGGAGCTGTTTTTT. As protein: CASSPQGLGTGELFF.

A word on this clone: A read error may account for a junction end that differs from germline. The rearrangement joins TRBV7-2 to TRBJ2-3, with 9 bases that match TRBD2. The germline CDR1 and CDR2 sequences are SGHTA and FQGNSA. The CDR3 is 13 residues long. In DNA form, the CDR3 reads TGTGCCAGCCGCTTTAGCGGGAGTGATACGCAGTATTTT. Residues: CASRFSGSDTQYF.

CDR3 bases: TGTGCCAGCAGCACAAACAGGGGTCCTAACTATGGCTACACCTTC. This codes for CASSTNRGPNYGYTF. V usage is TRBV28 and J usage is TRBJ1-2, with 7 positions matching TRBD1. Germline CDR1 and CDR2: MDHEN and SYDVKM. J gave up 0 bases and V 6 bases, and 7 bases lay outside the gene matches. The CDR3 extends over 15 amino acids.